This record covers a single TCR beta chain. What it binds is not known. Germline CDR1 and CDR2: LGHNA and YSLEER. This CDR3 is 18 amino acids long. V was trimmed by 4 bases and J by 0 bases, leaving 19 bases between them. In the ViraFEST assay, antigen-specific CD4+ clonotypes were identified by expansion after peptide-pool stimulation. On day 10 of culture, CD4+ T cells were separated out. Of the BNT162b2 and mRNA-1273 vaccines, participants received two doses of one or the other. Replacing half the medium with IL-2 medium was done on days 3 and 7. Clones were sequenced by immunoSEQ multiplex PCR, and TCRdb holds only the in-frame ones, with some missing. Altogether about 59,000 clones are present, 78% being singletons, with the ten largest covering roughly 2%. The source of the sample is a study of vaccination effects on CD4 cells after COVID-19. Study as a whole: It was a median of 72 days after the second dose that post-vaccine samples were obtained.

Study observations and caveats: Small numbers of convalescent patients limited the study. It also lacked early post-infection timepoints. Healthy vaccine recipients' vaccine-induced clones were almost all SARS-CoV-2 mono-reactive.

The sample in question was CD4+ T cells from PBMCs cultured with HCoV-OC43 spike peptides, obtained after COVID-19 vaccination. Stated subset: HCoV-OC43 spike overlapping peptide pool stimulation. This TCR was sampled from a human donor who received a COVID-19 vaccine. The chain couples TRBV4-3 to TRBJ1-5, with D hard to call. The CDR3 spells CASSPVVSGLYSNQPQHF. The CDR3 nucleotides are TGCGCCAGCAGCCCAGTGGTTTCTGGATTATATAGCAATCAGCCCCAGCATTTT.